This T cell receptor beta chain was recovered during a study of blood T cell repertoires in COVID-19 (dated by TCRdb to 2019 to 2021). Broadly, across the study: Collaborator samples came from the United States, Italy and Spain and covered acute and convalescent phases of COVID-19. The material from the prospective study consisted of cDNA or gDNA derived from T cells, B-cell-depleted T cells, or PBMCs. Subjects who had been exposed to COVID-19, were actively infected with it, or had recovered from it provided the deeply sampled blood TCRbeta repertoires that made up the dataset. Where available, HLA class I and class II types were taken from metadata supplied by the sample provider and were not determined by assay-based typing. The repertoires were released in a freely available public database intended as a resource for research on the immune response to SARS-CoV-2. Sample metadata almost always included a de-identified subject ID, COVID-19 status, age in years and sex. The samples were drawn from two sources: the first 160 participants of the ongoing ImmuneRACE study, and 1,000 to 1,500 subjects contributed by 6 global collaborators. General conclusions and limits of the study: Clinical and demographic metadata were provided uncurated, with the amount varying by source and participant.

TCRbeta CDR3 regions were amplified from genomic DNA using the immunoSEQ Assay, a bias-controlled multiplex PCR. Per the source publication's procedure: The number of nucleated cells in each sample was estimated by amplification of reference gene primers within the assay. To quantify the absolute abundance of each unique TCRbeta CDR3 rearrangement, sequence reads were collapsed and filtered. Productive Simpson clonality was computed per sample as the square root of Simpson's diversity index over productive rearrangements. TCRdb took over this immuneACCESS table, retaining in-frame rearrangements with V and J assigned. Such tables are incomplete; in checked studies, under half of the missing clones stem from an unresolved V gene, and the remainder is unexplained. V, J and clone size are those of that table, while D and trimming were read from the DNA. Recorded for this sample are roughly 240,000 clones; about 82% of them occurred a single time. Approximately 5.5% of the sample belongs to the ten largest clones.

One collaborating source in Seattle enrolled patients during active infection and followed them longitudinally through the course of disease. Whole blood was collected in K2EDTA tubes by collaborating institutions according to the institutions' own protocols. For TCRbeta analysis, collaborators shipped samples as frozen whole blood, isolated PBMCs, or DNA extracted from either of those sample types. About this clone itself: No antigen is known for it. There are no base qualities to consult, and no much larger clone falls within one base.

V and J lose 0 bases and 4 bases, and a span of 21 bases separates them. The CDR3 sequence holds 19 residues, the cysteine and phenylalanine included. Solely the CDR3 DNA is kept, with 57 bases framed from the first base. CDR1 KGHDR and CDR2 SFDVKD are derived from the germline V gene. The receptor comes from a woman older than 75 with COVID-19, enrolled during active disease. Here the chain combines TRBV24-1 and TRBJ2-1; 5 matching bases give a weak D call of TRBD2. The sequenced material came from peripheral blood. The CDR3 protein: CATSDLPRGPPLRYNEQFF. The nucleotide sequence is TGTGCCACCAGTGATTTGCCCCGGGGTCCACCATTACGATACAATGAGCAGTTCTTC.